This record concerns one TCR beta chain sequence. This entry comes from a study of cytomegalovirus exposure and HLA in healthy donors. The CDR3 spans 16 residues. The germline V gene encodes CDR1 MDHEN and CDR2 SYDVKM. Trimming stripped 3 bases from V and 5 bases from J, with 19 bases between. The PCR was carried out with 60 Vbeta primers and 13 Jbeta primers. Sequenced by immunoSEQ multiplex PCR; TCRdb stores in-frame clones only, minus some. Of around 100,000 clones detected, less than 70% appear once; the ten largest clones hold over 2%. The sequence came from a woman aged 25 to 39 in good health and CMV-seronegative. The sample was PBMCs. The rearrangement uses TRBV28 and TRBJ1-2; D ambiguous. CDR3 loop: CASSFVGNPELYGYTF. The CDR3 DNA reads TGTGCCAGCAGTTTTGTGGGCAACCCAGAGCTTTATGGCTACACCTTC.